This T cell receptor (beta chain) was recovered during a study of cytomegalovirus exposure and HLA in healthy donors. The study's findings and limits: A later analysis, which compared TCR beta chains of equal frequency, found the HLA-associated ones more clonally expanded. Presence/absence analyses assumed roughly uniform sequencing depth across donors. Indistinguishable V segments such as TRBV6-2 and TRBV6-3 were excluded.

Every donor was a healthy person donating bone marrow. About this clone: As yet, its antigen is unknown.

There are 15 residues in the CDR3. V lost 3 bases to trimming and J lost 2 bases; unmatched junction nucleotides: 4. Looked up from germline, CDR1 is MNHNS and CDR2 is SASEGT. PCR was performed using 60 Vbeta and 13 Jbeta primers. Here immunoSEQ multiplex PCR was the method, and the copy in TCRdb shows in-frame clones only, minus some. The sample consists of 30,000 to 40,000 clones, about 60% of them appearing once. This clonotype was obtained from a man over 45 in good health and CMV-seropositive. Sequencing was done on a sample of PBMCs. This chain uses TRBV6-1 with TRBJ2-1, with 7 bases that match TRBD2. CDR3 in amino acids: CASSEVLATYNEQFF. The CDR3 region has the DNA TGTGCCAGCAGTGAGGTACTAGCGACCTACAATGAGCAGTTCTTC.